The clone carrying this T cell receptor beta chain has only a few counts. As yet, its antigen is unknown. The time point here: pre-sensitization, week 0. Treatment specified: therapeutic diphenylcyclopropenone sensitization with weekly scalp DPC. This sample was included in a study of human T cells and chemical hapten exposure. In the study overall: On the upper back, patch tests were applied with 0.01% DPC and read at 6 days. Cases of alopecia areata, totalis or universalis occurred in a predominantly female patient group.

Findings of the study overall: PT1 expanded TCR counts correlated positively with patch test score. TCRs above 1 in 1000 frequency did not change with DPC sensitization.

Unmatched junction bases numbered 13, after V lost 4 bases and J lost 7 bases. This CDR3 region has 16 residues. Germline V gene lookup returns CDR1 MNHEY and CDR2 SVGAGI. In TCRdb, the RACE reads were re-called with MiXCR into one record per CDR3 protein. The profile covers 240,000 or so distinct CDR3 sequences, with 7.5% to 9% appearing a single time and about 2.5% taken by the ten largest. The TCR sequence derives from a woman between 40 and 55 years old with alopecia areata. Some clones in this sample may be carry-over from other donors' samples. This chain links TRBV6-5 with TRBJ2-1, with TRBD2 identical over 7 bases. This sample comprised whole blood, obtained in connection with sensitization to the hapten diphenylcyclopropenone (DPC). The CDR3 protein is CASSLPPGLNKNEQFF. The CDR3 DNA follows: TGTGCCAGCAGTTTGCCCCCGGGACTAAATAAAAATGAGCAGTTCTTC.